The 32 T cell receptor beta chains reported below all come from one sample, sequenced in a study of T cells in Graves' hyperthyroidism and ophthalmopathy. Using RNA transcripts as the source, TCR beta CDR3 regions were amplified. The HTBI primer set served for first-round RT-PCR of the TCR CDR3. TCRdb independently ran MiXCR on the multiplex PCR reads; one entry per CDR3 protein. In the table there are approximately 640,000 distinct CDR3 sequences, about a sixth of which are singletons. Input material: blood. These receptors were collected from a woman in her twenties or thirties with Graves' hyperthyroidism.

The chain is built from TRBV7-2 and TRBJ1-4, with TRBD1 matching over 8 bases. Per the germline V gene, CDR1 is SGHTA and CDR2 is FQGNSA. V lost 3 bases, J lost 7 bases, and 10 bases stayed unmatched. The CDR3 totals 16 residues. CDR3 sequence: CASSLDRASEAEKLFF. The CDR3 coding sequence is TGTGCCAGCAGCTTGGACAGGGCATCGGAAGCTGAAAAACTGTTTTTT.

This clonotype was seen more than once but under ten times. The chain is built from TRBV28 and TRBJ2-7, with D perhaps given as TRBD1 or TRBD2 (7 bases each). V was shortened by 11 bases and J by 4 bases, with 18 bases between the two germline ends. The CDR3 is 13 residues long. CDR1 and CDR2 (germline): MDHEN, SYDVKM. The CDR3 sequence is CAVRGREPYEQYF. The DNA of the CDR3 is TGTGCCGTAAGGGGGCGGGAGCCGTACGAGCAGTACTTC.

The chain is built from TRBV29-1 and TRBJ2-1, with D possibly matching TRBD2 (6 bases). Germline V gene sequence: CDR1 SQVTM, CDR2 ANQGSEA. The CDR3 covers 15 residues. CDR3 sequence: CNVLPGLANYNEQFF. The CDR3, as DNA: TGCAACGTGCTCCCCGGTCTAGCGAATTACAATGAGCAGTTCTTC.

This clonotype was counted many times. The chain joins TRBV27 to TRBJ2-7; the match to TRBD2 covers 8 bases. Unmatched junction bases numbered 8, after V lost 3 bases and J lost 4 bases. Looked up from germline, CDR1 is MNHEY and CDR2 is SMNVEV (reference sequence). CDR3 length: 15 amino acids. CDR3 residues: CASSFTSGPTYEQYF. CDR3 nucleotides: TGTGCCAGCAGTTTTACTAGCGGCCCCACTTACGAGCAGTACTTC.

V is TRBV9 and J is TRBJ2-3; 10 positions agree with TRBD2. The germline gives CDR1 SGDLS, CDR2 YYNGEE. V shed 0 bases and J 11 bases; nucleotides not matched to a gene: 9. This CDR3 is 15 amino acids long. The CDR3: CASSVELAGFTKQYF. DNA of the CDR3: TGTGCCAGCAGCGTAGAACTAGCGGGATTCACCAAGCAGTATTTT. Based on the CDR3 plus reference TRBV9 and TRBJ2-3, the full variable domain is DSGVTQTPKHLITATGQRVTLRCSPRSGDLSVYWYQQSLDQGLQFLIQYYNGEERAKGNILERFSAQQFPDLHSELNLSSLELGDSALYFCASSVELAGFTKQYFGPGTRLTVL.

The sample holds a few counts of this clonotype. V and J are TRBV20-1 and TRBJ2-2, with TRBD2 identical over 12 bases. Losses at the gene ends were 5 bases for V and 8 bases for J; bases not matched to a gene: 3. CDR3 length: 13 amino acids. CDR1 is DFQATT and CDR2 is SNEGSKA in the germline V gene (reference sequence). CDR3 sequence (DNA): TGCAGTGCTCCAGGACTAGCGGGAGGGGAGCTGTTTTTT. Its translation: CSAPGLAGGELFF.

This clonotype was found many times. The chain employs TRBV5-1 and TRBJ1-1, with 7 bases fitting TRBD1. CDR1 and CDR2 from the germline V gene are SGHRS and YFSETQ. The V gene end was trimmed by 4 bases and the J gene end by 5 bases; junction bases not matched to a gene: 5. The CDR3 contains 13 residues. The CDR3 is CASSQTGETEAFF. CDR3 coding DNA: TGCGCCAGCAGCCAAACAGGGGAGACTGAAGCTTTCTTT.

This clonotype was counted many times. The rearrangement joins TRBV5-6 to TRBJ2-3, with 8 nucleotides matching TRBD2. The CDR3 sequence is 17 residues long. Germline-derived CDR1 and CDR2 are SGHDT and YYEEEE. Trimming cost V 0 bases and J 2 bases; bases outside gene matches: 8. The CDR3 DNA reads as TGTGCCAGCAGCTTGGCAGGCGGTAGCGGGATCACAGATACGCAGTATTTT. Protein sequence: CASSLAGGSGITDTQYF.

Many counts were recorded for this clonotype. The chain links TRBV7-2 to TRBJ1-6, with a weak D call TRBD1 (5 bases). V was clipped by 2 bases and J by 9 bases, with 8 bases between them. The germline V gene encodes CDR1 SGHTA and CDR2 FQGNSA. The CDR3 extends over 13 amino acids. In nucleotides, the CDR3 is TGTGCCAGCAGCTTATCGGGGGGTTCACCCCTCCACTTT. Translation: CASSLSGGSPLHF.

This clonotype was seen a handful of times. The chain links TRBV29-1 to TRBJ1-4, with D maybe TRBD1 (6 bases). The length of the CDR3 is 12 residues. Looked up from germline, CDR1 is SQVTM and CDR2 is ANQGSEA. Between the trimmed V and J ends, which lost 6 bases and 4 bases, there was a span of 9 bases. CDR3 residues: CSVVDSNEKLFF. The CDR3 DNA reads TGCAGCGTCGTGGACAGTAATGAAAAACTGTTTTTT.

This clonotype was picked up a small number of times. The chain has TRBV20-1 and TRBJ2-7; tentatively, D is TRBD2 (5 bases). Trimming removed 1 base from V and 3 bases from J, with 16 bases in between. Germline CDR1 reads DFQATT; CDR2 reads SNEGSKA (reference sequence). The CDR3 runs 15 residues. The chain's CDR3 is CSARVGSAILYEQYF. The CDR3 DNA reads as TGCAGTGCTAGAGTGGGTAGCGCGATCCTCTACGAGCAGTACTTC.

CDR3 loop: CASSQDLDMPGHYTGELFF. Here the CDR3 DNA reads TGCGCCAGCAGCCAAGATCTCGATATGCCGGGACACTACACCGGGGAGCTGTTTTTT. This rearrangement joins TRBV4-1 to TRBJ2-2, with a possible D match to TRBD1 (6 bases). The CDR3 contains 19 residues. Germline CDR1 is MGHRA and CDR2 is YSYEKL. Trimming took 0 bases from V and 3 from J, leaving 20 bases between them.

To note about this clonotype: This may come from a read error, since a much larger clone is one base off. The chain joins TRBV5-1 to TRBJ2-7, with 8 positions matching TRBD2. This CDR3 is 15 amino acids long. Germline CDR1 SGHRS, CDR2 YFSETQ. CDR3 loop: CASSLAPGGATEQYF. CDR3 sequence (DNA): TGTGCCAGCAGCTTGGCCCCGGGAGGGGCCACGGAGCAGTACTTC.

Ten or more counts support this clonotype. This chain uses TRBV5-1 with TRBJ2-7; D is perhaps TRBD2 (5 bases). This CDR3 is 14 amino acids long. CDR1 is SGHRS, CDR2 YFSETQ, per germline. Trimming removed 4 bases from V and 6 bases from J, with 17 bases in between. DNA for the CDR3: TGCGCCAGCAGCACCCGCCGGGGAGATCCCGAGCAGTACTTC. This sequence encodes CASSTRRGDPEQYF.

The chain links TRBV27 to TRBJ1-5, with 7 bases identical to TRBD1. The germline V gene has CDR1 MNHEY and CDR2 SMNVEV (reference sequence). The CDR3 has 15 residues. J was trimmed by 6 bases and V by 4 bases; bases with no gene match: 9. The CDR3 DNA reads TGTGCCAGCAGTTCGACAGGGCCCGGCACTCAGCCCCAGCATTTT. It encodes CASSSTGPGTQPQHF.

This clonotype was observed a few times. J is TRBJ2-5 and V is TRBV6-1, with TRBD2 identical over 9 bases. The V gene's germline CDR1 is MNHNS and CDR2 SASEGT. J lost 3 bases, V lost 3 bases, and 5 bases had no gene match. CDR3 length: 15 residues. The CDR3 DNA reads TGTGCCAGCAGTGATTGGACTAGCGTAGAAGAGACCCAGTACTTC. It yields the protein CASSDWTSVEETQYF.

The chain combines TRBV6-2 or TRBV6-3 with TRBJ1-2; D unclear. With 2 bases removed from V and 8 bases from J, the gap between germline ends came to 24 bases. The germline gives CDR1 MNHEY, CDR2 SVGEGT. The length of the CDR3 is 17 residues. Here the CDR3 DNA reads TGTGCCAGCAGTTACAATTTCCCCCGGACGGAGTATGAGGGCTACACCTTC. It is translated as CASSYNFPRTEYEGYTF.

To note about this clonotype: Just one base apart from a much larger clone, this may be a read error. This chain uses TRBV11-2 with TRBJ2-1; 7 positions agree with TRBD2. Germline V gene data show CDR1 as SGHAT and CDR2 as FQNNGV. The length of the CDR3 is 16 residues. The CDR3 sequence: CASSSFGGSSYNEQSF. The CDR3 nucleotides read TGTGCCAGCAGCTCCTTCGGCGGGAGCTCCTACAATGAGCAGTCCTTC.

With regard to this clonotype: A clone one base away is much larger, so this may be a read error. The chain employs TRBV24-1 and TRBJ2-1, with 8 bases that match TRBD2. The CDR3 runs to 14 residues. V shed 6 bases, J shed 6 bases, and the junction held 6 bases outside the gene matches. Germline V gives CDR1 KGHDR, CDR2 SFDVKD. CDR3 nucleotide sequence: TGTGCCACCAGTAATCCGGGACTAGGCAATGAGCAGTTCTTC. Its translation: CATSNPGLGNEQFF.

This clonotype was seen a single time. The V gene is TRBV20-1, the J gene TRBJ2-7; D is unresolved. This CDR3 is 10 amino acids long. Germline CDR1 reads DFQATT; CDR2 reads SNEGSKA (reference sequence). Deletions cut 5 bases from V and 4 bases from J, with 6 bases between. The CDR3 nucleotides are TGCAGTGCTTTCCGGTACGAGCAGTACTTC. It translates to CSAFRYEQYF.

The J gene is TRBJ2-3, the V gene TRBV24-1; 14 bases are a match to TRBD2. CDR3 length: 20 residues. Germline lookup yields CDR1 KGHDR and CDR2 SFDVKD. The J segment lost 0 bases and the V segment lost 4 bases, leaving 11 bases of the junction unmatched. CDR3 DNA sequence: TGTGCCACCAGTGAGATGAGACTAGCGGGGGGGACCCCCAGCACAGATACGCAGTATTTT. Translation: CATSEMRLAGGTPSTDTQYF.

This clonotype occurred a few times. The chain links TRBV24-1 to TRBJ2-5; 9 bases are a match to TRBD1. The CDR3 runs 15 residues. V trimming: 1 base; J trimming: 5 bases; junction bases outside the gene matches: 4. The germline gives CDR1 KGHDR, CDR2 SFDVKD. The CDR3 nucleotides read TGTGCCACCAGTGATTTAGGGACAGGGTGGGAGACCCAGTACTTC. Protein sequence: CATSDLGTGWETQYF.

This clonotype was observed at least ten times. The chain uses TRBV27 and TRBJ1-5, with D possibly matching TRBD1 (6 bases). CDR1 is MNHEY, CDR2 SMNVEV, per germline (reference sequence). The CDR3 has 17 residues. Trimming removed 6 bases from V and 7 bases from J, with 25 bases in between. The CDR3, as DNA: TGTGCCAGCAGCCCTCGTAGGGGTTCAGGGGATAGGCAGCCCCAGCATTTT. This gives the protein CASSPRRGSGDRQPQHF.

This clonotype was detected ten times or more. This rearrangement joins TRBV6-1 to TRBJ2-7; the match to TRBD1 covers 8 bases. Germline V lookup: CDR1 MNHNS, CDR2 SASEGT. The junction had 10 bases not matched to a gene; V was cut back by 6 bases and J by 3 bases. This CDR3 contains 15 residues. CDR3 region: CASSPQSRGLYEQYF. CDR3 nucleotide sequence: TGTGCCAGCAGCCCTCAATCCAGGGGGCTCTACGAGCAGTACTTC.

This clonotype was counted many times. The chain combines TRBV5-6 with TRBJ1-1, with D possibly matching TRBD1 (5 bases). Trimming took off 3 bases at V and 5 bases at J, with 14 bases between the two ends. The CDR3 runs to 14 residues. Germline V gene data show CDR1 as SGHDT and CDR2 as YYEEEE. The CDR3 bases are TGTGCCAGCAGCTCCGGGACCCGTTGGACTGAAGCTTTCTTT. This encodes CASSSGTRWTEAFF. Full variable domain (rest looked up from reference TRBV5-6 and TRBJ1-1): DAGVTQSPTHLIKTRGQQVTLRCSPKSGHDTVSWYQQALGQGPQFIFQYYEEEERQRGNFPDRFSGHQFPNYSSELNVNALLLGDSALYLCASSSGTRWTEAFFGQGTRLTVV.

This clonotype was observed a few times. The chain carries TRBV6-1 and TRBJ2-1; 9 nucleotides match TRBD1. The CDR3 consists of 14 residues. Losses at the gene ends were 4 bases for V and 6 bases for J; bases not matched to a gene: 4. CDR1 is MNHNS and CDR2 is SASEGT in the germline V gene. CDR3 protein: CASSGTGAGNEQFF. CDR3 DNA sequence: TGTGCCAGCAGTGGGACAGGGGCCGGCAATGAGCAGTTCTTC.

This clonotype was recorded a few times. The CDR3: CASSPWDRVSDQPQHF. The DNA for the CDR3 is TGTGCCAGCAGCCCCTGGGACAGGGTATCAGATCAGCCCCAGCATTTT. This chain joins TRBV9 and TRBJ1-5; 9 bases agree with TRBD1. Germline CDR1 SGDLS, CDR2 YYNGEE. Trimming took 4 bases from V and 5 from J; bases not matched to a gene: 10. The CDR3 is 16 amino acids.

This clonotype was seen at least ten times. Here the CDR3 reads CSALSLAKNIQYF. The CDR3 DNA is TGCAGTGCCCTCAGCTTAGCCAAAAACATTCAGTACTTC. V and J are TRBV20-1 and TRBJ2-4; D uncertain. The CDR3 loop spans 13 amino acids. The V end lost 6 bases, the J end lost 0 bases, and 9 bases lay between the germline ends. Germline V gene data show CDR1 as DFQATT and CDR2 as SNEGSKA (reference sequence).

This clonotype was counted many times. V and J are TRBV29-1 and TRBJ2-1; no clear D. Per germline, CDR1 SQVTM and CDR2 ANQGSEA. There are 10 residues in the CDR3. V was clipped by 5 bases and J by 10 bases, with 9 bases between them. The CDR3 DNA is TGCAGCGTTTACGAGACAGAGCAGTTCTTC. Translation gives CSVYETEQFF.

This clonotype occurred many times. The J gene is TRBJ2-5, the V gene TRBV12-3 or TRBV12-4; D is unresolved. Trimming cost V 6 bases and J 2 bases, with 10 bases left between them. This CDR3 comprises 13 residues. CDR3 amino acids: CASRNSLQETQYF. CDR3 coding DNA: TGTGCCAGCAGGAACAGCTTACAAGAGACCCAGTACTTC.

The chain joins TRBV7-9 to TRBJ1-1; no clear D. CDR1 is SEHNR and CDR2 is FQNEAQ in the germline V gene (reference sequence). There are 15 residues in the CDR3. Trimming removed 5 bases at V and 1 base at J, with 14 bases between. The CDR3, as DNA: TGTGCCAGCAGCCAGCTTGGACGGAGGAACACTGAAGCTTTCTTT. Its translation: CASSQLGRRNTEAFF. The whole variable domain, filled in from reference TRBV7-9 and TRBJ1-1, reads DTGVSQNPRHKITKRGQNVTFRCDPISEHNRLYWYRQTLGQGPEFLTYFQNEAQLEKSRLLSDRFSAERPKGSFSTLEIQRTEQGDSAMYLCASSQLGRRNTEAFFGQGTRLTVV.

The chain is built from TRBV4-2 and TRBJ2-1; TRBD2 might be the D (6 bases). Germline CDR1 and CDR2: LGHNA and YNFKEQ. The CDR3 spans 16 residues. V shed 0 bases and J shed 4 bases, with 13 bases lying between them. The CDR3 DNA sequence: TGTGCCAGCAGCCAAGATTTGGGGGAGGCATACAATGAGCAGTTCTTC. Translating gives CASSQDLGEAYNEQFF.